The clone carrying this TCR beta chain was detected many times. Its target is unknown. The data were obtained in a study of Graves' ophthalmopathy and Graves' hyperthyroidism. Study observations and caveats: Forecasting of ophthalmopathy progression by the model achieved 60% to 71% sensitivity and approximately 72% specificity.

J was trimmed by 2 bases and V by 3 bases; bases with no gene match: 3. Germline V gene data show CDR1 as ENHRY and CDR2 as SYGVKD. This CDR3 has 17 amino acids. TCR beta CDR3 amplification used RNA transcripts. HTBI-primed RT-PCR formed the first round, and a multiplex PCR formed the second. MiXCR, applied by TCRdb to the multiplex PCR reads, yields one record per CDR3 protein. The sample shows approximately 700,000 distinct CDR3 sequences, roughly 41% of them seen only once. Under 3 months in duration, the ophthalmopathy in affected donors had moderate-to-severe activity, CAS ≥3 and NOSPECS ≥4. The authors diagnosed from clinical symptoms, serum thyroxine, TRAb, thyroid ultrasound and orbital computed tomography. It was from roughly 9.3 ml of fresh peripheral blood that the PBMCs came.

Sequencing input: peripheral blood. The sequence derives from an adult man with Graves' ophthalmopathy. The rearrangement joins TRBV10-3 to TRBJ2-2; the match to TRBD2 covers 13 bases. The CDR3 loop reads CAISERLAGGNTGELFF. The CDR3 nucleotides read TGTGCCATCAGTGAAAGACTAGCGGGAGGCAACACCGGGGAGCTGTTTTTT.